The text below deals with one TCR beta chain. The target antigen is unknown. These data belong to a study of cytomegalovirus exposure and HLA in healthy donors. Study-wide points: There were under 200 TCR beta chains listed as cytomegalovirus-associated. Sequencing depth roughly uniform across donors was assumed in presence/absence analyses.

The CDR3 contains 15 residues. The germline V gene has CDR1 MNHNY and CDR2 SVGAGI (reference sequence). Losses at the gene ends were 6 bases for V and 4 bases for J; bases not matched to a gene: 7. PCR involved 60 Vbeta and 13 Jbeta primers. Generated by immunoSEQ multiplex PCR, the TCRdb table keeps only in-frame clones and is missing some. The data contain under 150,000 clones, 70% to 80% of them singletons. Sequenced: PBMCs. This clonotype was obtained from a woman younger than 45 in good health and CMV-seropositive. This rearrangement joins TRBV6-6 to TRBJ1-2, with 11 nucleotides matching TRBD1. CDR3 nucleotide sequence: TGTGCCAGCAGCTCTGGGGACAGGGGGAGCTATGGCTACACCTTC. Amino acids: CASSSGDRGSYGYTF.